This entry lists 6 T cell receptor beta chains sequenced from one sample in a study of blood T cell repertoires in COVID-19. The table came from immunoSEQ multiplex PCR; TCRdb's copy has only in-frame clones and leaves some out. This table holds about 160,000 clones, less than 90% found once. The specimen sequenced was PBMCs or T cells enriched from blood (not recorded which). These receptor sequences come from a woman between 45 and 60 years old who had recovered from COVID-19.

CDR3 amino acids: CASGLAPEILAGGALLSTDTQYF. The CDR3 DNA follows: TGTGCTAGTGGTTTGGCGCCCGAGATACTAGCGGGGGGGGCGCTTTTAAGCACAGATACGCAGTATTTT. This chain connects TRBV12-5 to TRBJ2-3; 13 nucleotides align to TRBD2. This CDR3 is built from 23 residues. CDR1 is LGHNT and CDR2 is FRNRAP in the germline V gene. V dropped 1 base and J dropped 0; count of bases not matched to a gene: 19. The full variable domain, its missing parts supplied by reference TRBV12-5 and TRBJ2-3, is DARVTQTPRHKVTEMGQEVTMRCQPILGHNTVFWYRQTMMQGLELLAYFRNRAPLDDSGMPKDRFSAEMPDATLATLKIQPSEPRDSAVYFCASGLAPEILAGGALLSTDTQYFGPGTRLTVL.

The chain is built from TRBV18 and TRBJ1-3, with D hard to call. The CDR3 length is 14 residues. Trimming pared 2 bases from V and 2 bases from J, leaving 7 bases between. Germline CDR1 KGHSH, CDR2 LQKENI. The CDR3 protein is CASSPGDTGNTIYF. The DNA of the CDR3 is TGTGCCAGCTCACCAGGCGACACTGGAAACACCATATATTTT.

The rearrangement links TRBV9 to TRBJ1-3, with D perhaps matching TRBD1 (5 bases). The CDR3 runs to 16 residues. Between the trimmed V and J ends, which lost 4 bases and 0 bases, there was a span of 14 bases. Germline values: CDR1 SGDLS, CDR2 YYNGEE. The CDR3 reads CASSPRAGLSGNTIYF. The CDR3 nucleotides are TGTGCCAGCAGCCCCAGGGCAGGGCTCTCTGGAAACACCATATATTTT.

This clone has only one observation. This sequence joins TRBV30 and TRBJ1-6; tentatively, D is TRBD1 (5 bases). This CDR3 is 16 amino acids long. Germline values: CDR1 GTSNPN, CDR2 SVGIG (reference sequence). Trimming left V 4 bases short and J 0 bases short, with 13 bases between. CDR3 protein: CAWKKGGDSYNSPLHF. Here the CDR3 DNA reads TGTGCCTGGAAAAAGGGAGGGGACTCCTATAATTCACCCCTCCACTTT.

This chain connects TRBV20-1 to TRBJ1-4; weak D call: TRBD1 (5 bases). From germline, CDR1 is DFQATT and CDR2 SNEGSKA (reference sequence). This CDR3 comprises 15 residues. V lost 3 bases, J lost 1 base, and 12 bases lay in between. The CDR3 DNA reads TGCAGTGCTAGTGACAGCCGGGGAACTAATGAAAAACTGTTTTTT. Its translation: CSASDSRGTNEKLFF.

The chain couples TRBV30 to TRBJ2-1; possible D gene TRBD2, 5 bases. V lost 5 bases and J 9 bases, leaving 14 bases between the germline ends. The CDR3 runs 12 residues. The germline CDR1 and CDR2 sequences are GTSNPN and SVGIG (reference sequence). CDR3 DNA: TGTGCCTGGGGGAGAGGGCCGATTGAGCAGTTCTTC. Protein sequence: CAWGRGPIEQFF.